What follows describes a single T cell receptor beta chain. Its antigen remains unidentified. The data were taken from a study of T cell responses to AZD1222 COVID-19 vaccine. Whole-study results and caveats: Per reports, nearly half of all spike-specific TCRs target regions that are unmutated in variants.

This CDR3 contains 12 residues. V lost 4 bases to trimming and J lost 1 base, with 4 bases between them. CDR1 SGHDN and CDR2 FVKESK come from the germline V gene. Profiled with immunoSEQ multiplex PCR; TCRdb holds only in-frame clones, not every one. The sample lists about 150,000 clones, more than 75% occurring once. Sample: peripheral blood, taken 28 days after the second AZD1222 dose. The V gene is TRBV14, the J gene TRBJ1-1, with D uncertain. The TCR comes from an adult who received the AZD1222 COVID-19 vaccine. CDR3 in amino acids: CASSRRNTEAFF. The CDR3 DNA follows: TGTGCCAGCAGCCGACGGAACACTGAAGCTTTCTTT.